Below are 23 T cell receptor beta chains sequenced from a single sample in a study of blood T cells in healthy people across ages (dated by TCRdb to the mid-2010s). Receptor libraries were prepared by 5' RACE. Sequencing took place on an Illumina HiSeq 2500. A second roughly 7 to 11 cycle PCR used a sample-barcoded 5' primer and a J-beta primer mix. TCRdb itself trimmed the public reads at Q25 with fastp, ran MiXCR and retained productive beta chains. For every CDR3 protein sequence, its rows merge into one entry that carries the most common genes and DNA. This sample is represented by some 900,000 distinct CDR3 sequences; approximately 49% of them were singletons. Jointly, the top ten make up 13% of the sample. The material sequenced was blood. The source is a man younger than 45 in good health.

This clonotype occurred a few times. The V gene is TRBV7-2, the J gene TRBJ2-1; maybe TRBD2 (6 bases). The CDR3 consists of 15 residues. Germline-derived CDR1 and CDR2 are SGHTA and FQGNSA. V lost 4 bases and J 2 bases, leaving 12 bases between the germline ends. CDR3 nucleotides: TGTGCCAGCAGCTCGGGCAGGGAGGCCTACAATGAGCAGTTCTTC. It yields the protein CASSSGREAYNEQFF. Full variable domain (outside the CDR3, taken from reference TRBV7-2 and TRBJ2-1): GAGVSQSPSNKVTEKGKDVELRCDPISGHTALYWYRQSLGQGLEFLIYFQGNSAPDKSGLPSDRFSAERTGGSVSTLTIQRTQQEDSAVYLCASSSGREAYNEQFFGPGTRLTVL.

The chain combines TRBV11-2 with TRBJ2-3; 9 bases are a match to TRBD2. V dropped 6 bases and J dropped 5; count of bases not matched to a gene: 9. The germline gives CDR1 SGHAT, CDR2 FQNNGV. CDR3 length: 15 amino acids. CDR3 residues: CASRPPGLARDTQYF. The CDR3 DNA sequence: TGTGCCAGCAGACCACCGGGACTAGCACGAGATACGCAGTATTTT. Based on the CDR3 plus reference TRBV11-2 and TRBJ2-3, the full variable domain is EAGVAQSPRYKIIEKRQSVAFWCNPISGHATLYWYQQILGQGPKLLIQFQNNGVVDDSQLPKDRFSAERLKGVDSTLKIQPAKLEDSAVYLCASRPPGLARDTQYFGPGTRLTVL.

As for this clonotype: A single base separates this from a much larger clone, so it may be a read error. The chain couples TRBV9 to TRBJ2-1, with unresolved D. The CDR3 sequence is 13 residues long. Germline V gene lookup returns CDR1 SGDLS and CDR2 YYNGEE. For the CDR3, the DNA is TGTGCCAGCGGCGTAGGTGGAACAACGGAGCAGTTCTTC. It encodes CASGVGGTTEQFF.

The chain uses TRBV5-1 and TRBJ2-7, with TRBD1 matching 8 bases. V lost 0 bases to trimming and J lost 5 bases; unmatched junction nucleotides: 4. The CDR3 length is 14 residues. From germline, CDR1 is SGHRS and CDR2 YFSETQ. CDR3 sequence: CASSLEAGGNEQYF. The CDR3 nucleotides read TGCGCCAGCAGCTTGGAGGCAGGGGGCAACGAGCAGTACTTC.

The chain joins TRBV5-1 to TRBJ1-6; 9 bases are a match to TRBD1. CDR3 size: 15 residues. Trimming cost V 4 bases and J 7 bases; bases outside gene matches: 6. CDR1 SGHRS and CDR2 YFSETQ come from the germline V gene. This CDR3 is CASSGGTGTNSPLHF. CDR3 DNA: TGCGCCAGCAGCGGCGGGACAGGGACCAATTCACCCCTCCACTTT.

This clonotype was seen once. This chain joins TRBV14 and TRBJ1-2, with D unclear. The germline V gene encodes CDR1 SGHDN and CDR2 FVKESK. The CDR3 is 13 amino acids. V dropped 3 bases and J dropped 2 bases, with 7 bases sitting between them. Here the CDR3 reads CASSHTGNYGYTF. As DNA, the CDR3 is TGTGCCAGCAGCCACACGGGAAACTATGGCTACACCTTC.

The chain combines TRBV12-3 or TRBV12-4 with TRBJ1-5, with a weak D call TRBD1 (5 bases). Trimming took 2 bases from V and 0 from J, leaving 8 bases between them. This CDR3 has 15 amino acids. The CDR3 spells CASSLPGGSNQPQHF. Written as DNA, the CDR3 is TGTGCCAGCAGTTTACCCGGGGGTAGCAATCAGCCCCAGCATTTT.

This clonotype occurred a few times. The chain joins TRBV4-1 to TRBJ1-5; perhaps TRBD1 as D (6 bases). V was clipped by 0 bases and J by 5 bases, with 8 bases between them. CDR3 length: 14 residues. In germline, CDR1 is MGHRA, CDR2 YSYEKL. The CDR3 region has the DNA TGCGCCAGCAGCCAAGACCAGGGGTATCAGCCCCAGCATTTT. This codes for CASSQDQGYQPQHF.

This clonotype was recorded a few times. The CDR3 sequence is CASSFFHSVNEQFF. The CDR3 DNA sequence: TGTGCCAGCAGCTTTTTTCACAGCGTGAATGAGCAGTTCTTC. This chain uses TRBV5-5 with TRBJ2-1; D not resolved. Germline CDR1 is SGHKS and CDR2 is YYEKEE (reference sequence). The V and J ends lost 2 bases and 7 bases respectively, with 13 bases between them. The CDR3 is 14 amino acids.

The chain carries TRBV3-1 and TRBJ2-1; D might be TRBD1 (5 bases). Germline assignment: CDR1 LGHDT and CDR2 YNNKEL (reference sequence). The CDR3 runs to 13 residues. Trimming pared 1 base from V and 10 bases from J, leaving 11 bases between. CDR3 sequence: CASSQVESGEQFF. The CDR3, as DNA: TGTGCCAGCAGCCAAGTAGAATCAGGGGAGCAGTTCTTC.

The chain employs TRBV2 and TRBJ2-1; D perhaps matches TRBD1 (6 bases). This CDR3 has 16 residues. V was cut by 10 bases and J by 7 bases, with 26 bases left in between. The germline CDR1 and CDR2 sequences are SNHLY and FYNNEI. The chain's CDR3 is CATLPPTGPLRNEQFF. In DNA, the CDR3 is TGTGCCACACTTCCCCCGACAGGTCCCCTGCGGAATGAGCAGTTCTTC.

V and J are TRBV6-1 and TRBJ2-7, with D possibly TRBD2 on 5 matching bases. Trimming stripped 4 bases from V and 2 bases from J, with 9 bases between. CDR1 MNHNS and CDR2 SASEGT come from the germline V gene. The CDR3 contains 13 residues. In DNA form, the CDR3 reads TGTGCCAGCAGTGTTGACTATACCTACGAGCAGTACTTC. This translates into CASSVDYTYEQYF.

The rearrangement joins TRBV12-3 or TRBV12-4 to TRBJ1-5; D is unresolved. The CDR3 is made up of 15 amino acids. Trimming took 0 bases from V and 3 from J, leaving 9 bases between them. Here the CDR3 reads CASSLALGNNQPQHF. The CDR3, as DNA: TGTGCCAGCAGTTTAGCGCTTGGGAACAATCAGCCCCAGCATTTT.

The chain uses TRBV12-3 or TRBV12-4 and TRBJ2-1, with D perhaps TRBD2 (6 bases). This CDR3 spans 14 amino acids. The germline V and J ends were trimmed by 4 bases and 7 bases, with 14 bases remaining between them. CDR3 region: CASSSAGTSNEQFF. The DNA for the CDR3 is TGTGCCAGCAGTTCCGCCGGGACTTCAAATGAGCAGTTCTTC.

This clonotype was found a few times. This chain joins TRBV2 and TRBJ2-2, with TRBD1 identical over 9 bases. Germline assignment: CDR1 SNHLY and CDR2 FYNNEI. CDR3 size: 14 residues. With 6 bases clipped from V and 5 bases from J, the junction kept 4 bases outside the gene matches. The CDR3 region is CASRVDRGTGELFF. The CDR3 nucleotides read TGTGCCAGCAGGGTAGACAGGGGGACCGGGGAGCTGTTTTTT. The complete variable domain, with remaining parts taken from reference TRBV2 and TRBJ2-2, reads EPEVTQTPSHQVTQMGQEVILRCVPISNHLYFYWYRQILGQKVEFLVSFYNNEISEKSEIFDDQFSVERPDGSNFTLKIRSTKLEDSAMYFCASRVDRGTGELFFGEGSRLTVL.

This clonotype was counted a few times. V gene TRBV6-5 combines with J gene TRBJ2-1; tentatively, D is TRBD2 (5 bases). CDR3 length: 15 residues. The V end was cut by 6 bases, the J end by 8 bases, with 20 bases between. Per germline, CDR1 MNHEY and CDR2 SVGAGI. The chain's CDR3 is CASRNILVRVDEQFF. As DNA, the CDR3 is TGTGCCAGCAGAAACATCCTCGTGCGGGTGGATGAGCAGTTCTTC.

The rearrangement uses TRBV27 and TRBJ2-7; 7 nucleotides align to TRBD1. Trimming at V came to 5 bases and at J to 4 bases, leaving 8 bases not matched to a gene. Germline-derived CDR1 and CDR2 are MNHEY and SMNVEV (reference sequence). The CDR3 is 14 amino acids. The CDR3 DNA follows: TGTGCCAGCAGTCCAGACAGGGCTCGGTACGAGCAGTACTTC. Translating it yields CASSPDRARYEQYF.

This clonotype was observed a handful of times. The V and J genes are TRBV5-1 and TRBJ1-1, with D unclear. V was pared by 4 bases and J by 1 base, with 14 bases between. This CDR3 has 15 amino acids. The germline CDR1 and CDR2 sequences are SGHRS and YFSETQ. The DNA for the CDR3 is TGCGCCAGCAGCCCTCCGCGGGCTGAGAACACTGAAGCTTTCTTT. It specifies CASSPPRAENTEAFF.

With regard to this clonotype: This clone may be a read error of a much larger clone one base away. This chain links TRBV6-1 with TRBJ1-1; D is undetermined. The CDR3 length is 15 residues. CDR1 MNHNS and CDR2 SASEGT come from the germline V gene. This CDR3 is CASSGFGSSATEVFF. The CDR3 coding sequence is TGTGCCAGCAGTGGGTTTGGGTCTTCGGCCACTGAAGTTTTCTTT.

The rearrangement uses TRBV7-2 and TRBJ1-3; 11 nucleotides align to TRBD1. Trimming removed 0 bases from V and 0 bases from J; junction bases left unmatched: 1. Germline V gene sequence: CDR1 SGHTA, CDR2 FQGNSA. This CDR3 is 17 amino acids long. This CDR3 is CASSLAGTGGSGNTIYF. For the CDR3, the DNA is TGTGCCAGCAGCTTAGCGGGGACAGGGGGCTCTGGAAACACCATATATTTT. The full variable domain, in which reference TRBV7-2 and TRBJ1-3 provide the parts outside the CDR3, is GAGVSQSPSNKVTEKGKDVELRCDPISGHTALYWYRQSLGQGLEFLIYFQGNSAPDKSGLPSDRFSAERTGGSVSTLTIQRTQQEDSAVYLCASSLAGTGGSGNTIYFGEGSWLTVV.

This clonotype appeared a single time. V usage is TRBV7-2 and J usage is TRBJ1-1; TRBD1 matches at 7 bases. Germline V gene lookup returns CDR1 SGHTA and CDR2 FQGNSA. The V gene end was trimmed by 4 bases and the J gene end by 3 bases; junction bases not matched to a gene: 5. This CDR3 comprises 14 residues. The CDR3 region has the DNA TGTGCCAGCAGCTCAGAGACAGGGTACACTGAAGCTTTCTTT. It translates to CASSSETGYTEAFF.

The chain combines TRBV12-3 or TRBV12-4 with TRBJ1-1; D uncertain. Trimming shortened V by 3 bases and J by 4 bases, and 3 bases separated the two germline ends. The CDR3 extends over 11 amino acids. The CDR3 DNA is TGTGCCAGCAGTTTCCTCACTGAAGCTTTCTTT. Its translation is CASSFLTEAFF.

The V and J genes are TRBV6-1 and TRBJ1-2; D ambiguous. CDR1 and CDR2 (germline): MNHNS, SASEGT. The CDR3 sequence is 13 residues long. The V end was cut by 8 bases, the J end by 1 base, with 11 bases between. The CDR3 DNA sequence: TGTGCCAGCTCGGCGAGGGATAACTATGGCTACACCTTC. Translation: CASSARDNYGYTF.